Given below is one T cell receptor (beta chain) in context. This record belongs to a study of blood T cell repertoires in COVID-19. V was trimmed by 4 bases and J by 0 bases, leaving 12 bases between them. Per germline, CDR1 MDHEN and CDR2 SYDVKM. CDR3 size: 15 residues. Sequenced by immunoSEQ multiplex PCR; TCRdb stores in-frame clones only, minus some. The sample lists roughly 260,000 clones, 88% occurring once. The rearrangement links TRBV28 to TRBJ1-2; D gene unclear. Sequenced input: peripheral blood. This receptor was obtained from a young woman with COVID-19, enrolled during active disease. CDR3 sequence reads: CASSSPSGTNYGYTF. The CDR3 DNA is TGTGCCAGCAGTTCCCCATCCGGTACTAACTATGGCTACACCTTC.